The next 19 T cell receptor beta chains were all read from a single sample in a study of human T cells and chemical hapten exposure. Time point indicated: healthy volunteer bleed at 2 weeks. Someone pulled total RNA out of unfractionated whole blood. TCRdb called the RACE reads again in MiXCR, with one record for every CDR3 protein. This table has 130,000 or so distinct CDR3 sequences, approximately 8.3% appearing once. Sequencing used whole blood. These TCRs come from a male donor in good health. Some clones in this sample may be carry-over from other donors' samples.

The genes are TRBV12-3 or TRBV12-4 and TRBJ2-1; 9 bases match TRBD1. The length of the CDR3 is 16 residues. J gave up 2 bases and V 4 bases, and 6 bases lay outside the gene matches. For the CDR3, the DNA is TGTGCCAGCAGTTCTGAGGGACAGGGTGCCTACAATGAGCAGTTCTTC. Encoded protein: CASSSEGQGAYNEQFF.

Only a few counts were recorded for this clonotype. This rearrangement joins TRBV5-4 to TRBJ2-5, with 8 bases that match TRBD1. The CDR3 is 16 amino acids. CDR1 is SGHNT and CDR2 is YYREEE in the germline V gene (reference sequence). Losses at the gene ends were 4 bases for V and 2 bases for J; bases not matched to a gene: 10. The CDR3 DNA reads TGTGCCAGCAGCGTTTCGCCCGGGACAGGTCAAGAGACCCAGTACTTC. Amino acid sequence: CASSVSPGTGQETQYF.

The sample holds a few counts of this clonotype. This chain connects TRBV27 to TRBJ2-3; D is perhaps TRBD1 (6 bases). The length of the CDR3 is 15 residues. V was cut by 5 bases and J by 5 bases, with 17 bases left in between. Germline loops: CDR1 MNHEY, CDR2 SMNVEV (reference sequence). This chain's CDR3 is CASSEAGRGKDTQYF. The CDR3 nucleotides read TGTGCCAGCAGTGAGGCGGGCAGGGGAAAAGATACGCAGTATTTT.

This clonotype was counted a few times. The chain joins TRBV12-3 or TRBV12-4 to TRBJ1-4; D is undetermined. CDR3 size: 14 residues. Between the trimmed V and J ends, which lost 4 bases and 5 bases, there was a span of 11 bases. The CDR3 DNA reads TGTGCCAGCAGTTATGCGGGGAAGAATGAAAAACTGTTTTTT. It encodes CASSYAGKNEKLFF.

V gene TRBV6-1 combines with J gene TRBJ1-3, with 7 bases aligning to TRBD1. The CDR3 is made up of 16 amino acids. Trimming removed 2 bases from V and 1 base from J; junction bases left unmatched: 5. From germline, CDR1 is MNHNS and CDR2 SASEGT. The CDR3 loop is CASSERETGSGNTIYF. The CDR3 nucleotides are TGTGCCAGCAGTGAAAGGGAGACAGGGTCTGGAAACACCATATATTTT.

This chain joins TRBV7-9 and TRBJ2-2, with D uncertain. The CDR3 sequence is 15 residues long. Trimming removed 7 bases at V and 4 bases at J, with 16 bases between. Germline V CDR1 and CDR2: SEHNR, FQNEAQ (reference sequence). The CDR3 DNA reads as TGTGCCAGCACCCCTACCACAACGTTCACCGGGGAGCTGTTTTTT. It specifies CASTPTTTFTGELFF.

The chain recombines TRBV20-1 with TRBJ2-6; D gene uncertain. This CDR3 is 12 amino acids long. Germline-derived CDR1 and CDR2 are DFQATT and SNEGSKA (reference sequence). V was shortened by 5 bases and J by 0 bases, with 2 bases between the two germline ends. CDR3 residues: CSAGSGANVLTF. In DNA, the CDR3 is TGCAGTGCTGGCTCTGGGGCCAACGTCCTGACTTTC.

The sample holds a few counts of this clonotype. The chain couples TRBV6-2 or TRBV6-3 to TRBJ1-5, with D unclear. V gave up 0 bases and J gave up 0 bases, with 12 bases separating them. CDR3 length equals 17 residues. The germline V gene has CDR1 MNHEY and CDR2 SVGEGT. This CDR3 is CASSYSKSLISNQPQHF. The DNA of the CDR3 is TGTGCCAGCAGTTACTCGAAGAGCTTGATTAGCAATCAGCCCCAGCATTTT.

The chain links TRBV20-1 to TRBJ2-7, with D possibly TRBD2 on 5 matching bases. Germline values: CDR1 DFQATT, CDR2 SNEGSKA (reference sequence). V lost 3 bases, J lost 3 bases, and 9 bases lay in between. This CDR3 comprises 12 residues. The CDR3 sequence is CSASGNSYEQYF. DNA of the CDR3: TGCAGTGCTAGCGGGAATAGCTACGAGCAGTACTTC.

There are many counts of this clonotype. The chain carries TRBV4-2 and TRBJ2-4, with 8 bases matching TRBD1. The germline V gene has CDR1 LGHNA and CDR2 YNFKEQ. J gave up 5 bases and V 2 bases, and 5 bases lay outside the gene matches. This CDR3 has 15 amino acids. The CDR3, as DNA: TGTGCCAGCAGCCAAATGCCGACAGGGGAAAACATTCAGTACTTC. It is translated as CASSQMPTGENIQYF.

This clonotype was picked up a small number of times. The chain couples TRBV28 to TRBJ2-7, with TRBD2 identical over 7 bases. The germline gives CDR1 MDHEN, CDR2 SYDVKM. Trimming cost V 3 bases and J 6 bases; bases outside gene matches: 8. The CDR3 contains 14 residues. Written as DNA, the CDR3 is TGTGCCAGCAGTTTCGGGGGGAGGGCCTCCGAGCAGTACTTC. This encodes CASSFGGRASEQYF.

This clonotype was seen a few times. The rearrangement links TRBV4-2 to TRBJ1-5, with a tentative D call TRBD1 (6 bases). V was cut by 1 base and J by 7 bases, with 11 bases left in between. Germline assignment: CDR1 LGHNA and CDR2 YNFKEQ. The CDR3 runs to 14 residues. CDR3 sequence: CASSQVTQGQPQHF. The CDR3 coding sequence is TGTGCCAGCAGCCAAGTTACCCAGGGGCAGCCCCAGCATTTT.

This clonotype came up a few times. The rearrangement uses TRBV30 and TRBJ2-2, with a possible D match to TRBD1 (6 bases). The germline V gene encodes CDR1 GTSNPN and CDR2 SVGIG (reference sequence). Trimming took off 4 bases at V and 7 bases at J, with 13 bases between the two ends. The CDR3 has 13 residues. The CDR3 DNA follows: TGTGCCTGGAATGTGGGGGCGGTCGGGGAGCTGTTTTTT. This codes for CAWNVGAVGELFF.

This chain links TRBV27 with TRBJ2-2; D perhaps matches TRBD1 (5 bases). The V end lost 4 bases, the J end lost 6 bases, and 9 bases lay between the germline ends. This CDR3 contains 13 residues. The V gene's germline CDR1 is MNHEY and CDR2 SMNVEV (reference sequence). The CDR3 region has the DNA TGTGCCAGCAGTTCCCAGGGTTCCGGGGAGCTGTTTTTT. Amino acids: CASSSQGSGELFF.

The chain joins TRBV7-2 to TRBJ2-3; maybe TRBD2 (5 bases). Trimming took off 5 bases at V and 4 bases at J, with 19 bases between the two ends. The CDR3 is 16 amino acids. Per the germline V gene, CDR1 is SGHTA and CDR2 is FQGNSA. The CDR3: CASSGPGYRGPDTQYF. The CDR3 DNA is TGTGCCAGCAGCGGTCCGGGTTACAGAGGGCCAGATACGCAGTATTTT. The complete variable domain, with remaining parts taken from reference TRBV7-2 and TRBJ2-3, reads GAGVSQSPSNKVTEKGKDVELRCDPISGHTALYWYRQSLGQGLEFLIYFQGNSAPDKSGLPSDRFSAERTGGSVSTLTIQRTQQEDSAVYLCASSGPGYRGPDTQYFGPGTRLTVL.

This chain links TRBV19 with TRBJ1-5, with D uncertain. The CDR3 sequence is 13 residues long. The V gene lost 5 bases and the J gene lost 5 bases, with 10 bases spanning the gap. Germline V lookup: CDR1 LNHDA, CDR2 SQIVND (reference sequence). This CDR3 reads CASSRGGYQPQHF. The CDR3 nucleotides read TGTGCCAGTAGTCGTGGTGGATATCAGCCCCAGCATTTT.

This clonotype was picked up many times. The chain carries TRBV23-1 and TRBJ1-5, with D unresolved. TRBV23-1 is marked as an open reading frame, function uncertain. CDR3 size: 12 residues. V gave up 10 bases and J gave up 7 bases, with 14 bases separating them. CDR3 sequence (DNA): TGCGCCACCGCGCCCACAGACCAGCCCCAGCATTTT. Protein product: CATAPTDQPQHF.

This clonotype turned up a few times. CDR3 DNA sequence: TGTGCCAGCAGCTTAGATCTGGAGAGCTCCTACAATGAGCAGTTCTTC. It translates to CASSLDLESSYNEQFF. The chain combines TRBV7-2 with TRBJ2-1; D not certain. This CDR3 region has 16 residues. The germline CDR1 and CDR2 sequences are SGHTA and FQGNSA. The V end was cut by 1 base, the J end by 0 bases, with 10 bases between.

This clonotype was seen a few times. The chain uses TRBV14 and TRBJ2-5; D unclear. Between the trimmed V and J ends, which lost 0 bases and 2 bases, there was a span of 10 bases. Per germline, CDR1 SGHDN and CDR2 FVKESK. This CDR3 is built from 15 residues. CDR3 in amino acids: CASSQDLTQQETQYF. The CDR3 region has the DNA TGTGCCAGCAGCCAAGATCTAACACAGCAAGAGACCCAGTACTTC. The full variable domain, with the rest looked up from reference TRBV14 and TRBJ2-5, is EAGVTQFPSHSVIEKGQTVTLRCDPISGHDNLYWYRRVMGKEIKFLLHFVKESKQDESGMPNNRFLAERTGGTYSTLKVQPAELEDSGVYFCASSQDLTQQETQYFGPGTRLLVL.